The clone carrying this T cell receptor beta chain was found a few times. Original data processing: Quantification of nucleated cells was approximated via reference gene primer amplification. Profiled with immunoSEQ multiplex PCR; TCRdb holds only in-frame clones, not every one. V and J calls and clone size come straight from that table; D and trimming were deduced from the DNA. The profile covers about 37,000 clones, with 80% appearing a single time and about an eighth taken by the ten largest. This specimen comes from a study of blood T cell repertoires in COVID-19. Across the whole study: Whether acute or convalescent, the COVID-19 samples came from the United States, Italy and Spain. T cells, B-cell-depleted T cells, or PBMCs provided the cDNA or gDNA that served as material.

Germline V CDR1 and CDR2: MNHEY, SVGAGI. Trimming took 7 bases from V and 1 from J; bases not matched to a gene: 9. This CDR3 has 15 amino acids. This rearrangement joins TRBV6-5 to TRBJ1-1; 7 positions match TRBD1. The sequence came from a woman in her 70s with acute or convalescent COVID-19. Sequenced sample: peripheral blood. The CDR3 DNA is TGTGCCAGCACCATAGGGGACAGCTCGAACACTGAAGCTTTCTTT. Its protein product is CASTIGDSSNTEAFF.